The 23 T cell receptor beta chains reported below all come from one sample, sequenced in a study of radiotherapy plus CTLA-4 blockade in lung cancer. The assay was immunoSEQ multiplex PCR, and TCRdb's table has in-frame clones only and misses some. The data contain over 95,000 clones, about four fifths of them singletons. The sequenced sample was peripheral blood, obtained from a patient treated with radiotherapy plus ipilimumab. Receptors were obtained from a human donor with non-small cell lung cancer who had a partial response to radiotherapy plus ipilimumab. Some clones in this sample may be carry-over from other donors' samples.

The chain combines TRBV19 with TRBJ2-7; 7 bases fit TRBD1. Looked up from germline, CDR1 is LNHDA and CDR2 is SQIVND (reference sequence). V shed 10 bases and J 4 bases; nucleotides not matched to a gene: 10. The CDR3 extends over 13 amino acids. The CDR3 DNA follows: TGTGCCACCAAGGGGACAGCCTTATACGAGCAGTACTTC. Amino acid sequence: CATKGTALYEQYF.

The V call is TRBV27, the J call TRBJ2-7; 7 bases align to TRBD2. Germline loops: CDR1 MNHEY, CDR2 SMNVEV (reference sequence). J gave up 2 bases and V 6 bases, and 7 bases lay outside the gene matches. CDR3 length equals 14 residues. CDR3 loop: CASSYSGSTYEQYF. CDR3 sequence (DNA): TGTGCCAGCAGCTATAGCGGGTCCACCTACGAGCAGTACTTC.

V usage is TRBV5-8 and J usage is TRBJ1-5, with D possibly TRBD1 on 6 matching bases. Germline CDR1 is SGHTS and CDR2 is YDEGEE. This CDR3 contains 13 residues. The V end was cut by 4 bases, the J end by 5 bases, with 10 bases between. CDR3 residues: CASSQGRYQPQHF. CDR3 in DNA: TGTGCCAGCAGCCAGGGGAGATATCAGCCCCAGCATTTT.

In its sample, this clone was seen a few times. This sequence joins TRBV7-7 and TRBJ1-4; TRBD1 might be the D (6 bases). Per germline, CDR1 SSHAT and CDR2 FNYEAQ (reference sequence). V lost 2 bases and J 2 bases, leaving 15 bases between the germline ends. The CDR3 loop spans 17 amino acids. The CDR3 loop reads CASSLKDSYLTNEKLFF. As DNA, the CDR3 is TGTGCCAGCAGCTTAAAGGACAGTTACCTCACTAATGAAAAACTGTTTTTT.

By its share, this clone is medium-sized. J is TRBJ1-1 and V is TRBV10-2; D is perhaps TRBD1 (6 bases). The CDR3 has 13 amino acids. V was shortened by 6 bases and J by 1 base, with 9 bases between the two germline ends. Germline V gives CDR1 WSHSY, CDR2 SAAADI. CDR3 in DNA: TGCGCCAGCAGCAGGGGCAGGAACACTGAAGCTTTCTTT. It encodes CASSRGRNTEAFF.

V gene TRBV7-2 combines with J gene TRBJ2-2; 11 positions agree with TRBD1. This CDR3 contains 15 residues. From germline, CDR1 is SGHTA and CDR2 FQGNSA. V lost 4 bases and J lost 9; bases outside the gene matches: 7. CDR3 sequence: CASSSGQGAMRELFF. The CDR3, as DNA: TGTGCCAGCAGCTCCGGACAGGGGGCTATGAGGGAGCTGTTTTTT.

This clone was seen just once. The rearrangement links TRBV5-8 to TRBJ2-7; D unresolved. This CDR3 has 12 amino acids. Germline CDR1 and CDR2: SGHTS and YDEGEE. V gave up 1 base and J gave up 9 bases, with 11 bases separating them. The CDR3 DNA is TGTGCCAGCAGCTTGTTATATCTTAGGCAGTACTTC. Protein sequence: CASSLLYLRQYF. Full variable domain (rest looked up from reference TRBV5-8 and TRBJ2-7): EAGVTQSPTHLIKTRGQQATLRCSPISGHTSVYWYQQALGLGLQFLLWYDEGEERNRGNFPPRFSGRQFPNYSSELNVNALELEDSALYLCASSLLYLRQYFGPGTRLTVT.

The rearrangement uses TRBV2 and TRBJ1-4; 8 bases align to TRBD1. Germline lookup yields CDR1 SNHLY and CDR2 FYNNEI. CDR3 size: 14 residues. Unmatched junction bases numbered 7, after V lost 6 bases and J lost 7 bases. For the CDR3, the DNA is TGTGCCAGCAGGGAGGCAGGGGGCATTGAAAAACTGTTTTTT. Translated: CASREAGGIEKLFF.

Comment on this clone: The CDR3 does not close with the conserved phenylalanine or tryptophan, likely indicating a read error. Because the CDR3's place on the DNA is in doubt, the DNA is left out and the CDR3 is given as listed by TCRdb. CDR3 region: CASNILAGSGAPYA. The chain joins TRBV7-2 to TRBJ2-3; the D segment call TRBD2 is taken from the table without a DNA check. Germline CDR1 and CDR2: SGHTA and FQGNSA. The CDR3 is 14 residues long, ends included.

The CDR3, as DNA: TGTGCCAGCAGTTTATCACTATACGAGCAGTACTTC. Encoded protein: CASSLSLYEQYF. The chain links TRBV28 to TRBJ2-5; D unresolved. The J call may be incorrect, as the DNA end agrees better with TRBJ2-7. Germline V gene lookup returns CDR1 MDHEN and CDR2 SYDVKM. The CDR3 runs 12 residues.

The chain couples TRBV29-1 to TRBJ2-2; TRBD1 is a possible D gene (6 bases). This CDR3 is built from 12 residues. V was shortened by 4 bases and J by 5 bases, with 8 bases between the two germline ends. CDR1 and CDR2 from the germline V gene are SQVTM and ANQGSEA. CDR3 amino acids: CSVAGATGELFF. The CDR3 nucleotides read TGCAGCGTTGCAGGGGCAACCGGGGAGCTGTTTTTT.

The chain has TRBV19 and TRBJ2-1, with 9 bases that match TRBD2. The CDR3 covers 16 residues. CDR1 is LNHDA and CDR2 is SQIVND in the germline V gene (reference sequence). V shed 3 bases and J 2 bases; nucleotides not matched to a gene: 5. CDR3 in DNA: TGTGCCAGTAGTATTGGAGCGGGAGGTACCTACAATGAGCAGTTCTTC. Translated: CASSIGAGGTYNEQFF.

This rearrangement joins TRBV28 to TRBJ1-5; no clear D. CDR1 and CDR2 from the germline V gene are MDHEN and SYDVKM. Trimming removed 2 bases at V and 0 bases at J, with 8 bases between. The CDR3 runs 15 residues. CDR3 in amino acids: CASSLTLYSNQPQHF. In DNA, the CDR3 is TGTGCCAGCAGTTTAACCCTCTATAGCAATCAGCCCCAGCATTTT.

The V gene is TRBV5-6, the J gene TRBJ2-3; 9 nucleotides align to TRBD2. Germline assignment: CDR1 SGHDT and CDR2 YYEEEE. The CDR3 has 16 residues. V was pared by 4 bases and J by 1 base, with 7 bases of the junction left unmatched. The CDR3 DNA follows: TGTGCCAGCAGCAGAGACGCTAGCGGGGGCACAGATACGCAGTATTTT. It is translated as CASSRDASGGTDTQYF.

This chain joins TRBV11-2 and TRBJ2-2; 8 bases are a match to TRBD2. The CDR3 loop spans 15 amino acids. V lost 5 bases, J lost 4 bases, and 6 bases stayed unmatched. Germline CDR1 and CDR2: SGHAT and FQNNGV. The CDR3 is CASSLSGGGTGELFF. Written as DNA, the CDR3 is TGTGCCAGCAGCCTCTCGGGGGGGGGCACCGGGGAGCTGTTTTTT.

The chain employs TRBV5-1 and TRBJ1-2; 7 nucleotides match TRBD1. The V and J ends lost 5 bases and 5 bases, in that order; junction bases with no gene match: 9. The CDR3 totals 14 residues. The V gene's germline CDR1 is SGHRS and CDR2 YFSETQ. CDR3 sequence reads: CASSFGTASYGYTF. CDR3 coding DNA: TGCGCCAGCAGTTTCGGGACAGCATCGTATGGCTACACCTTC.

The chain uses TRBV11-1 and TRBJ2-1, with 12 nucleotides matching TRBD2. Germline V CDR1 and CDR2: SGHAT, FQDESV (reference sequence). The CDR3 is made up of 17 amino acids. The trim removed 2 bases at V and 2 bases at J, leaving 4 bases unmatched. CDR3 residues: CASSLTLAGGPYNEQFF. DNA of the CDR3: TGTGCCAGCAGCTTAACCCTAGCGGGAGGGCCCTACAATGAGCAGTTCTTC.

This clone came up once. The CDR3 loop is CASSIGTGRTGELFF. The CDR3 coding sequence is TGTGCCAGTAGTATAGGGACAGGGCGCACCGGGGAGCTGTTTTTT. The chain couples TRBV19 to TRBJ2-2; 8 bases map to TRBD1. The CDR3 sequence is 15 residues long. Trimming at V came to 1 base and at J to 4 bases, leaving 2 bases not matched to a gene. Germline CDR1 reads LNHDA; CDR2 reads SQIVND (reference sequence). Full variable domain (remainder filled in from reference TRBV19 and TRBJ2-2): DGGITQSPKYLFRKEGQNVTLSCEQNLNHDAMYWYRQDPGQGLRLIYYSQIVNDFQKGDIAEGYSVSREKKESFPLTVTSAQKNPTAFYLCASSIGTGRTGELFFGEGSRLTVL.

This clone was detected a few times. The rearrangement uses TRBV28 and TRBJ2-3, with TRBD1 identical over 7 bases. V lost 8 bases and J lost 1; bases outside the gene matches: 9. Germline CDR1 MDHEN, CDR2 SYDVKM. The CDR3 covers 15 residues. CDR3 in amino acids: CASVKQGVGTDTQYF. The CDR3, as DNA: TGTGCCAGCGTAAAGCAGGGGGTAGGCACAGATACGCAGTATTTT.

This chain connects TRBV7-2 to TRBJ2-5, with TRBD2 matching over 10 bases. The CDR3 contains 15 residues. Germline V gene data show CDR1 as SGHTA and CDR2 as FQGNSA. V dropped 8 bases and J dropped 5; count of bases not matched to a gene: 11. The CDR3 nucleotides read TGTGCCAGCCTGGGGAGCGGGGGGGCCCTGGAGACCCAGTACTTC. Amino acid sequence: CASLGSGGALETQYF. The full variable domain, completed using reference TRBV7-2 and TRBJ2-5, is GAGVSQSPSNKVTEKGKDVELRCDPISGHTALYWYRQSLGQGLEFLIYFQGNSAPDKSGLPSDRFSAERTGGSVSTLTIQRTQQEDSAVYLCASLGSGGALETQYFGPGTRLLVL.

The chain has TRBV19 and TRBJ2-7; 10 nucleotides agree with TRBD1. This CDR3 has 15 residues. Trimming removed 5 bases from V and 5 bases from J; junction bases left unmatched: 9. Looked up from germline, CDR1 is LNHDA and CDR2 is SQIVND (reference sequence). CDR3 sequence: CASSRTGTGVNEQYF. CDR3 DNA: TGTGCCAGTAGTCGGACCGGGACAGGGGTCAACGAGCAGTACTTC. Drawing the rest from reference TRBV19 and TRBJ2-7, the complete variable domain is DGGITQSPKYLFRKEGQNVTLSCEQNLNHDAMYWYRQDPGQGLRLIYYSQIVNDFQKGDIAEGYSVSREKKESFPLTVTSAQKNPTAFYLCASSRTGTGVNEQYFGPGTRLTVT.

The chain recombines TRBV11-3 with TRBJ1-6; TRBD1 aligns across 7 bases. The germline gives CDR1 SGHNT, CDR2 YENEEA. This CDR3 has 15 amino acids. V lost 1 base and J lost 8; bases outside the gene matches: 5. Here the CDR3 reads CASSLVGQPDSPLHF. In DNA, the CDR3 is TGTGCCAGCAGCTTAGTGGGACAGCCAGATTCACCCCTCCACTTT.

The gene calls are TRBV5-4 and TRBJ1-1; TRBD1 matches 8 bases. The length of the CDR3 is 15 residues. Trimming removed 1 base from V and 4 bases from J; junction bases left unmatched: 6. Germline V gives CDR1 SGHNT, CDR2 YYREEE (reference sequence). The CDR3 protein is CASSLPGGSGTEAFF. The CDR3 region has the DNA TGTGCCAGCAGCTTGCCAGGGGGCTCTGGCACTGAAGCTTTCTTT. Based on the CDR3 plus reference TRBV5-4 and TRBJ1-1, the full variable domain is ETGVTQSPTHLIKTRGQQVTLRCSSQSGHNTVSWYQQALGQGPQFIFQYYREEENGRGNFPPRFSGLQFPNYSSELNVNALELDDSALYLCASSLPGGSGTEAFFGQGTRLTVV.